This TCR beta chain was sequenced during a study of blood T cells in healthy people across ages (dated by TCRdb to between 2014 and 2017). Regarding the complete study: In model experiments, template switching captured about one uniquely barcoded TCR beta cDNA molecule for every two T cells. Using deep sequencing normalized with unique cDNA molecular identifiers, the study measured how TCR beta repertoire diversity changes with age. The donors were split into four age groups: young (average around 15 years), middle-aged (about 40), aged (about 62) and long-lived (approximately 80). Donors of different ages were randomly distributed across sequencing lanes to avoid experimental bias. Two additional independent replicas of 1 million unique cDNA reads from the same blood draw were analyzed for two donors (one aged 18 to 29 and one aged 80 or older).

V and J are truncated by 0 bases and 4 bases respectively, leaving an intervening sequence of 10 bases. CDR3 length: 14 amino acids, cysteine to phenylalanine. CDR3 DNA is the only sequence kept; it has 42 bases, read in frame from the first base. Based on the germline V gene, the CDR1 and CDR2 sequences are SGHRS and YFSETQ. In the case of this clonotype: The antigen it recognizes is unknown. Within one base of it there is no much larger clone, and no base qualities were kept.

The 35 to 40 donors, aged about 6 to 95 years, were systemically healthy Caucasian individuals from Russia. About 10 milliliters of peripheral blood were collected from each donor into EDTA-treated Vacutainer tubes. Ficoll-Paque density-gradient centrifugation was used to isolate PBMCs, with at least 7 million obtained per sample. Trizol reagent was used to extract total RNA from PBMCs, with at least 6 micrograms per sample. For every donor, an aliquot of PBMCs went through flow cytometry to measure the percentages of naive CD45RAhigh/CD27high T cells. Beyond this particular receptor, the publication reports: Compared with the aged group, more naive CD4+ T cells, fewer expanded clones and increased TCR diversity were shown by the long-lived group, suggesting age selection. The CMV infection status of donors was not known, potentially confounding age-related changes in expanded clonotypes. Estimates of total diversity from one million sequenced T cells were regarded as lower bounds and underestimates. A strong correlation was found between observed TCR beta diversity and the percentage of naive T cells measured by flow cytometry. As age increased, observed TCR beta diversity per million T cells dropped in a roughly linear way, and a significant reduction was already evident by age roughly 36. Since profiling was done on bulk unsorted PBMCs, naive and antigen-experienced compartments could not be conclusively compared.

The receptor library was made with 5' RACE. Sequencing instrument: Illumina HiSeq 2500. A second about 6 to 11 cycle PCR used a sample-barcoded 5' primer and a J-beta primer mix. Each TCR beta cDNA molecule received a unique molecular identifier from a template-switch 5' adaptor carrying 12 random nucleotides. Each sample yielded at least 3 million CDR3-containing paired-end reads. The Mint cDNA synthesis kit, primed by a TRBC-specific oligonucleotide, was used to synthesize first-strand cDNA from all RNA. Following uracil-DNA glycosylase treatment, a first 18-cycle PCR with universal primers M1SS and BC2_uni_R was performed on all cDNA. In the authors' own workflow: For normalization, 1 million high-quality reads, each with a distinct molecular identifier, were randomly selected from each sample. Instead of being binned into consensus sequences, reads that shared molecular identifiers were thrown out. MiTCR, with a Q25 quality threshold and the strictest error-elimination algorithm, was used for CDR3 identification, clonotype clustering and error correction. A nonparametric unseen species model with Euler transformation was used to estimate a lower bound on total TCR beta diversity. The public reads were quality trimmed at Q25 with fastp and then assembled into clones with MiXCR by TCRdb, keeping productive beta chains. A single entry per CDR3 protein holds the most common genes and DNA from its merged rows. The V and J calls come from TCRdb's annotation, not from the publication. A total of hundreds of thousands of distinct CDR3 sequences appear in this sample, 45% to 65% of them only once. 30% to 45% of the sample is held by the ten biggest clonotypes.

The sequencing input was blood. The sequence links TRBV5-1 to TRBJ1-2; the D gene is possibly TRBD1, with 6 bases matching. The TCR comes from a man between 60 and 75 years old in good health. This receptor has the CDR3 CASSLVQDSYGYTF. The bases are TGCGCCAGCAGCTTGGTCCAGGACAGCTATGGCTACACCTTC.